This TCR beta chain was captured by sequencing in a study of HIV-infected patients and healthy controls. V was cut by 6 bases and J by 4 bases, with 18 bases left in between. Germline assignment: CDR1 MNHNY and CDR2 SVGAGI (reference sequence). This CDR3 spans 15 amino acids. TCRdb fed the 5' RACE reads into MiXCR, producing one record per CDR3 protein. The table lists 60,000 to 70,000 distinct CDR3 sequences, about 19% of them singletons. The chain links TRBV6-6 to TRBJ1-1; D uncertain. This sequence originates from a human donor in good health. Sequencing was done on a sample of CD4+ T cells from blood. CDR3 in DNA: TGTGCCAGCAGCCTAAGGAGGCAGGAAGCCACTGAAGCTTTCTTT. Protein: CASSLRRQEATEAFF.